This T cell receptor beta chain stems from a study of T-cell reconstitution after alpha-beta-depleted transplantation in children. TCRbeta library preparation incorporated unique molecular identifiers. TCRdb passed the PCR reads through MiXCR, listing each CDR3 protein once. The table lists hundreds of thousands of distinct CDR3 sequences, approximately 12% of them singletons, with approximately 4.2% in the top ten. This CDR3 spans 16 amino acids. J was trimmed by 2 bases and V by 8 bases; bases with no gene match: 8. This clonotype was seen a handful of times. The source material was PBMCs, sampled from the stem cell graft. The TCR originated in a human donor who donated a stem cell graft to a child with Fanconi anemia. This chain uses TRBV12-3 or TRBV12-4 with TRBJ2-6; 8 nucleotides match TRBD1. CDR3 sequence reads: CASSSQGAPGANVLTF. In nucleotides, the CDR3 is TGTGCCAGCTCTTCCCAGGGGGCCCCTGGGGCCAACGTCCTGACTTTC.